A selection of T cell receptor beta chains follows, all from one sample in a study of cytomegalovirus exposure and HLA in healthy donors. Profiling relied on immunoSEQ multiplex PCR, and the TCRdb table lists in-frame clones only, not all of them. The sample includes approximately 170,000 clones, 75% to 90% of them seen just once. Material: PBMCs. The receptors derive from a human donor in good health. CDR3s include the opening cysteine and the closing phenylalanine or tryptophan. The D gene is left open where the match is weak. Clone sizes are given selectively: once, few, many, or a class where the clone is expanded.

v_call: TRBV7-3; d_call: TRBD1; clone_size: .; j_call: TRBJ2-7; cdr3_nt: TGTGCCAGCAGCTTAGGGACAGGGTTACTGTACGAGCAGTACTTC; cdr3_aa: CASSLGTGLLYEQYF
v_call: TRBV14; d_call: TRBD2; clone_size: .; j_call: TRBJ2-7; cdr3_nt: TGTGCCAGCAGCAAACGACTAGCGGGGGGCGTGTACGAGCAGTACTTC; cdr3_aa: CASSKRLAGGVYEQYF
v_call: TRBV6-5; d_call: TRBD1; clone_size: few; j_call: TRBJ2-5; cdr3_nt: TGTGCCAGCAGCACGGGACAGGGTATCGAGACCCAGTACTTC; cdr3_aa: CASSTGQGIETQYF
v_call: TRBV4-3; d_call: .; clone_size: few; j_call: TRBJ1-1; cdr3_nt: TGCGCCAGCAGCCAAGATATCGGGGTGACTGAAGCTTTCTTT; cdr3_aa: CASSQDIGVTEAFF
v_call: TRBV2; d_call: TRBD1; clone_size: few; j_call: TRBJ1-1; cdr3_nt: TGTGCCAGCAGAGACAGGGGACTGAACACTGAAGCTTTCTTT; cdr3_aa: CASRDRGLNTEAFF
v_call: TRBV7-8; d_call: TRBD2; clone_size: .; j_call: TRBJ2-7; cdr3_nt: TGTGCCAGCAGCTTAGAGCGGGGGTACTCCTACGAGCAGTACTTC; cdr3_aa: CASSLERGYSYEQYF
v_call: TRBV7-2; d_call: .; clone_size: .; j_call: TRBJ2-7; cdr3_nt: TGTGCCAGCAGCTTGGGACATTACTACGAGCAGTACTTC; cdr3_aa: CASSLGHYYEQYF
v_call: TRBV6-5; d_call: TRBD1; clone_size: .; j_call: TRBJ2-1; cdr3_nt: TGTGCCAGCAGTTACGGGGACAGCGGCCGGGATGAGCAGTTCTTC; cdr3_aa: CASSYGDSGRDEQFF
v_call: TRBV27; d_call: TRBD1; clone_size: once; j_call: TRBJ1-4; cdr3_nt: TGTGCCAGCACATCGATCGGACAGGGGGATGAAAAACTGTTTTTT; cdr3_aa: CASTSIGQGDEKLFF
v_call: TRBV9; d_call: TRBD2; clone_size: .; j_call: TRBJ2-5; cdr3_nt: TGTGCCAGCAGCGGGACTAGCGGGGGGGCCGCGGGGGCCCAGTACTTC; cdr3_aa: CASSGTSGGAAGAQYF
v_call: TRBV18; d_call: TRBD2; clone_size: .; j_call: TRBJ2-1; cdr3_nt: TGTGCCAGCTCACCACTGGCGGGGGGCTACAATGAGCAGTTCTTC; cdr3_aa: CASSPLAGGYNEQFF
v_call: TRBV5-1; d_call: .; clone_size: .; j_call: TRBJ2-2; cdr3_nt: TGCGCCAGCAGCTCGACAGATTTGACTAGGAAATCCGGGGAGCTGTTTTTT; cdr3_aa: CASSSTDLTRKSGELFF
v_call: TRBV25-1; d_call: TRBD1; clone_size: few; j_call: TRBJ1-4; cdr3_nt: TGTGCCAGCAGTGAAGCGGACAGGGTGGTTGAAAAACTGTTTTTT; cdr3_aa: CASSEADRVVEKLFF
v_call: TRBV7-9; d_call: TRBD2; clone_size: .; j_call: TRBJ2-7; cdr3_nt: TGTGCCAGCAGCGCCCGGAGGGGAGGGGTCTACGAGCAGTACTTC; cdr3_aa: CASSARRGGVYEQYF
v_call: TRBV19; d_call: .; clone_size: .; j_call: TRBJ2-1; cdr3_nt: TGTGCCAGTAGGACCCTAGCCCCTCAAGGAGCCAATGAGCAGTTCTTC; cdr3_aa: CASRTLAPQGANEQFF
v_call: TRBV5-1; d_call: .; clone_size: .; j_call: TRBJ2-1; cdr3_nt: TGCGCCAGCAGCTTGGGCGGTTACAATGAGCAGTTCTTC; cdr3_aa: CASSLGGYNEQFF
v_call: TRBV11-2; d_call: .; clone_size: .; j_call: TRBJ2-7; cdr3_nt: TGTGCCAGCAGCTCCCCGACGACAACCAGTTACTCCTACGAGCAGTACTTC; cdr3_aa: CASSSPTTTSYSYEQYF
v_call: TRBV4-2; d_call: .; clone_size: few; j_call: TRBJ2-5; cdr3_nt: TGTGCCAGCAGCCAAGAATACCGCGGATCCCAAGAGACCCAGTACTTC; cdr3_aa: CASSQEYRGSQETQYF
v_call: TRBV6-1; d_call: .; clone_size: .; j_call: TRBJ2-5; cdr3_nt: TGTGCCAGCAGGAAGTGGGAGCTGCAAGAGACCCAGTACTTC; cdr3_aa: CASRKWELQETQYF
v_call: TRBV7-9; d_call: TRBD2; clone_size: .; j_call: TRBJ2-3; cdr3_nt: TGTGCCAGCAGCCGGTCGGGGGGAACAGATACGCAGTATTTT; cdr3_aa: CASSRSGGTDTQYF
v_call: TRBV5-6; d_call: .; clone_size: .; j_call: TRBJ1-2; cdr3_nt: TGTGCCAGCAGCTTAGACAGTTATGGCTACACCTTC; cdr3_aa: CASSLDSYGYTF
v_call: TRBV7-9; d_call: .; clone_size: .; j_call: TRBJ2-1; cdr3_nt: TGTGCTAGTACGGGGGGCCCCAGCTCCTACAATGAGCAGTTCTTC; cdr3_aa: CASTGGPSSYNEQFF
v_call: TRBV28; d_call: .; clone_size: once; j_call: TRBJ1-2; cdr3_nt: TGTGCCAGCAGTTTAGCGCGTACTCAATATGGCTACACCTTC; cdr3_aa: CASSLARTQYGYTF
v_call: TRBV29-1; d_call: TRBD1; clone_size: once; j_call: TRBJ2-3; cdr3_nt: TGCAGCGTTCGCAACAGGGGGCCGTCAGATACGCAGTATTTT; cdr3_aa: CSVRNRGPSDTQYF
v_call: TRBV5-4; d_call: TRBD1; clone_size: once; j_call: TRBJ2-7; cdr3_nt: TGTGCCAGCAGCTTTTGGGACAGATCCTACGAGCAGTACTTC; cdr3_aa: CASSFWDRSYEQYF
v_call: TRBV4-3; d_call: .; clone_size: .; j_call: TRBJ2-3; cdr3_nt: TGCGCCAGCAGCCAAGGAATGGCAGACTTCACAGATACGCAGTATTTT; cdr3_aa: CASSQGMADFTDTQYF
v_call: TRBV18; d_call: .; clone_size: .; j_call: TRBJ1-1; cdr3_nt: TGTGCCAGCTCACCCCACATGAACACTGAAGCTTTCTTT; cdr3_aa: CASSPHMNTEAFF
v_call: TRBV5-8; d_call: .; clone_size: once; j_call: TRBJ2-1; cdr3_nt: TGTGCCAGCAGCCCAAGGAGCTCCTACAATGAGCAGTTCTTC; cdr3_aa: CASSPRSSYNEQFF
v_call: TRBV1; d_call: .; clone_size: .; j_call: TRBJ1-3; cdr3_nt: TGCACCAGCAGCAACCCGGACAGAAGCTCTGGAAACACCATATATTTT; cdr3_aa: CTSSNPDRSSGNTIYF
v_call: TRBV18; d_call: TRBD1; clone_size: .; j_call: TRBJ1-2; cdr3_nt: TGTGCCAGCTCCCCCGGACAGGGGGGCTATGGCTACACCTTC; cdr3_aa: CASSPGQGGYGYTF
v_call: TRBV5-6; d_call: .; clone_size: few; j_call: TRBJ1-1; cdr3_nt: TGTGCCAGCCCCCTTTGGCAGGGGAGCGAAGCTTTCTTT; cdr3_aa: CASPLWQGSEAFF
v_call: TRBV4-1; d_call: .; clone_size: .; j_call: TRBJ1-2; cdr3_nt: TGCGCCAGCAGCCCCCAGGGATTCCGGGGCTACACCTTC; cdr3_aa: CASSPQGFRGYTF
v_call: TRBV11-3; d_call: .; clone_size: .; j_call: TRBJ2-5; cdr3_nt: TGTGCCAGCAGCCCTAGGGGCAGGGGCCAAGAGACCCAGTACTTC; cdr3_aa: CASSPRGRGQETQYF
v_call: TRBV4-1; d_call: .; clone_size: .; j_call: TRBJ2-6; cdr3_nt: TGCGCCAGCAGCCCTCGTGGGGCCAACGTCCTGACTTTC; cdr3_aa: CASSPRGANVLTF
v_call: TRBV19; d_call: TRBD1; clone_size: .; j_call: TRBJ1-3; cdr3_nt: TGTGCCAGTAGTATCACAGGGGCTGGAAACACCATATATTTT; cdr3_aa: CASSITGAGNTIYF
v_call: TRBV5-3; d_call: .; clone_size: .; j_call: TRBJ1-5; cdr3_nt: TGTGCCAGAAAGGACAGTCACAATCAGCCCCAGCATTTT; cdr3_aa: CARKDSHNQPQHF
v_call: TRBV11-2; d_call: TRBD2; clone_size: .; j_call: TRBJ2-1; cdr3_nt: TGTGCCAGCAGCTCCCTAGCGGCTGCATCCTACAATGAGCAGTTCTTC; cdr3_aa: CASSSLAAASYNEQFF
v_call: TRBV6-1; d_call: TRBD1; clone_size: few; j_call: TRBJ1-1; cdr3_nt: TGTGCCAGCAGTGAACGGAGGGGGCTGCGGACTGAAGCTTTCTTT; cdr3_aa: CASSERRGLRTEAFF
v_call: TRBV25-1; d_call: .; clone_size: .; j_call: TRBJ2-7; cdr3_nt: TGTGCCAGCACAAATTCCTACGAGCAGTACTTC; cdr3_aa: CASTNSYEQYF
v_call: TRBV2; d_call: .; clone_size: .; j_call: TRBJ2-4; cdr3_nt: TGTGCCAGCAGTGAGGAGTGGCAAAACATTCAGTACTTC; cdr3_aa: CASSEEWQNIQYF
v_call: TRBV13; d_call: .; clone_size: .; j_call: TRBJ2-7; cdr3_nt: TGTGCCAGCAGCTCCTCCGAGCGACGGGGGACTTACGAGCAGTACTTC; cdr3_aa: CASSSSERRGTYEQYF
v_call: TRBV7-9; d_call: .; clone_size: few; j_call: TRBJ2-5; cdr3_nt: TGTGCCAGCAGCGGCGCGGTAAACCAAGAGACCCAGTACTTC; cdr3_aa: CASSGAVNQETQYF
v_call: TRBV2; d_call: .; clone_size: .; j_call: TRBJ2-4; cdr3_nt: TGTGCCAGCAGTGAGAATGAGAGGGACATTCAGTACTTC; cdr3_aa: CASSENERDIQYF
v_call: TRBV4-3; d_call: TRBD2; clone_size: .; j_call: TRBJ2-3; cdr3_nt: TGCGCCAGCAGCCGGGGGTCTGGCGGGGGACGAGATACGCAGTATTTT; cdr3_aa: CASSRGSGGGRDTQYF
v_call: TRBV2; d_call: .; clone_size: few; j_call: TRBJ1-1; cdr3_nt: TGTGCCACAGAGCGGGGGGCGAATGAAGCTTTCTTT; cdr3_aa: CATERGANEAFF
v_call: TRBV9; d_call: .; clone_size: few; j_call: TRBJ1-1; cdr3_nt: TGTGCCAGCAGCGTAGTCAGGGCCGGGAACACTGAAGCTTTCTTT; cdr3_aa: CASSVVRAGNTEAFF
v_call: TRBV27; d_call: TRBD1; clone_size: .; j_call: TRBJ1-5; cdr3_nt: TGTGCCAGCAGTAGGGGGCTCAATCAGCCCCAGCATTTT; cdr3_aa: CASSRGLNQPQHF
v_call: TRBV19; d_call: .; clone_size: .; j_call: TRBJ2-7; cdr3_nt: TGTGCCAGTAGCCCAACGACAGGCTCCTACGAGCAGTACTTC; cdr3_aa: CASSPTTGSYEQYF
v_call: TRBV14; d_call: TRBD1; clone_size: .; j_call: TRBJ2-3; cdr3_nt: TGTGCCAGCAGCCATCGAGGGACAGGGCCAGATACGCAGTATTTT; cdr3_aa: CASSHRGTGPDTQYF
v_call: TRBV7-2; d_call: TRBD1; clone_size: .; j_call: TRBJ1-2; cdr3_nt: TGTGCCAGCAGCCAAAGGACAGGGGGCAGCTATGGCTACACCTTC; cdr3_aa: CASSQRTGGSYGYTF
v_call: TRBV7-2; d_call: TRBD2; clone_size: .; j_call: TRBJ2-3; cdr3_nt: TGTGCCAGCAGCTTAGGTTCTAGCGGCCACACAGATACGCAGTATTTT; cdr3_aa: CASSLGSSGHTDTQYF
v_call: TRBV18; d_call: .; clone_size: .; j_call: TRBJ1-2; cdr3_nt: TGTGCCAGCTCACCGTCGTTCGGACAGCAATATGGCTACACCTTC; cdr3_aa: CASSPSFGQQYGYTF
v_call: TRBV4-3; d_call: .; clone_size: .; j_call: TRBJ2-2; cdr3_nt: TGCGCCAGCAGCCATGAACAGCAGAACACCGGGGAGCTGTTTTTT; cdr3_aa: CASSHEQQNTGELFF
v_call: TRBV7-9; d_call: .; clone_size: .; j_call: TRBJ1-6; cdr3_nt: TGTGCCAGCAGCTTATGGGCAACGAGGGAGTCACCCCTCCACTTT; cdr3_aa: CASSLWATRESPLHF
v_call: TRBV27; d_call: TRBD1; clone_size: .; j_call: TRBJ1-2; cdr3_nt: TGTGCCAGCAGCCGGGACAGGAACTATGGCTACACCTTC; cdr3_aa: CASSRDRNYGYTF